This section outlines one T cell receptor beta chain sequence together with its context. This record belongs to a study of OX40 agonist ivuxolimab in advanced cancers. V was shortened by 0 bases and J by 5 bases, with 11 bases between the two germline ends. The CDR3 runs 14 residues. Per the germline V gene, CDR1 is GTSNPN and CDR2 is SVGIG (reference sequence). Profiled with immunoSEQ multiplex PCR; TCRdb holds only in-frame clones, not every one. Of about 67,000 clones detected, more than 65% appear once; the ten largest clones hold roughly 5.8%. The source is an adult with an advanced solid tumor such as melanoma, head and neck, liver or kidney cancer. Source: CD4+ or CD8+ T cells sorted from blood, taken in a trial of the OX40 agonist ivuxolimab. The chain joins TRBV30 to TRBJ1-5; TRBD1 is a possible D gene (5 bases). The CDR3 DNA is TGTGCCTGGAGTGTTTGGGGGGGGGATCAGCCCCAGCATTTT. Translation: CAWSVWGGDQPQHF.